The present entry profiles one TCR beta chain with its context. This entry belongs to a study of Tregs in tolerant kidney transplant recipients. Unstimulated Tregs (CD4+CD25+CD127-) and CD4+CD25- non-Tregs were sorted from PBMCs. Method: immunoSEQ multiplex PCR; TCRdb's copy keeps in-frame clones and lacks some. The repertoire includes around 50,000 clones, around four fifths of them detected once, and around 5.5% sits in the top ten. The receptor was derived from a human donor in good health. Sequenced material: CD4+ T cells from blood.

CDR3 sequence (DNA): TGCGCCAGCAGCTTAGACAGGGGGGTTCGAGAAAAACTGTTTTTT. Encoded protein: CASSLDRGVREKLFF. This chain joins TRBV5-1 and TRBJ1-4, with TRBD1 matching 9 bases. The CDR3 runs to 15 residues. CDR1 and CDR2 from the germline V gene are SGHRS and YFSETQ. V lost 2 bases and J lost 8; bases outside the gene matches: 7.